This TCR beta chain emerged from a study of blood T cells in healthy people across ages. Trimming removed 0 bases from V and 7 bases from J; junction bases left unmatched: 7. This CDR3 has 16 residues. Germline CDR1 DFQATT, CDR2 SNEGSKA (reference sequence). PCR was performed a second time for about 7 to 11 cycles using a sample-barcoded 5' primer and a J-beta primer mix. MiXCR, run by TCRdb on the 5' RACE reads, gives a single entry per CDR3 protein. The data contain about 630,000 distinct CDR3 sequences, roughly 21% of them singletons. Input material: blood. This clonotype was sampled from a man between 65 and 80 years old in good health. The chain links TRBV20-1 to TRBJ2-1; the match to TRBD2 covers 12 bases. The CDR3 DNA reads TGCAGTGCTAGAGATCCTCTAGCGGGAGGGATAAATGAGCAGTTCTTC. Amino acid sequence: CSARDPLAGGINEQFF.